Sequencing of this T cell receptor (beta chain) was carried out in a study of T-cell memory formation after mild COVID-19. Whole-study findings and limits: CD4/CD8 balance held among clones contracting day 15 to 85, and later expanders leaned CD4+.

The CDR3 has 15 amino acids. V trimming: 3 bases; J trimming: 9 bases; junction bases outside the gene matches: 9. Germline CDR1 and CDR2: KGHDR and SFDVKD. This clonotype was counted between two and nine times. What it recognizes is unknown. TCRdb passed the 5' RACE reads through MiXCR, listing each CDR3 protein once. In the table there are fewer than 700,000 distinct CDR3 sequences, roughly 18% of which are singletons. Sequenced: PBMCs or a T cell subset sorted from them (not recorded which). J is TRBJ2-4 and V is TRBV24-1; 8 nucleotides match TRBD1. The receptor was derived from an adult woman who had mild COVID-19 (a few samples of this study predate the infection). Cell type and time point are not known. CDR3 sequence reads: CATSDPRTGLGIQYF. CDR3 sequence (DNA): TGTGCCACCAGTGATCCAAGGACAGGGCTGGGCATTCAGTACTTC.